At least ten counts were recorded for the clone carrying this T cell receptor beta chain. From about 400 ng of RNA, a library with molecular barcoded alpha/delta and beta/gamma adaptors was made. TCRdb re-called the reads with MiXCR, one entry per CDR3 protein. In the table there are about 58,000 distinct CDR3 sequences, about 12% of which are singletons. V lost 4 bases to trimming and J lost 7 bases; unmatched junction nucleotides: 12. The CDR3 runs 15 residues. CDR1 is GTSNPN, CDR2 SVGIG, per germline (reference sequence). This sample was included in a study of read filtering for tumor transcriptome and immune sequencing. Study-level information: Patients were approximately 17 male and 11 to 15 female, mean age 65.9 years, range about 47 to 80. Transcriptome libraries were built from DNase-treated RNA. IR-seq gave about 3.5 to 10.27 million TCR reads per sample; RNA-seq gave 85 to 1273.

The source of this sequence is a donor aged 40 or older with multiple myeloma. V is TRBV30 and J is TRBJ2-3; 9 bases match TRBD2. Input material: a population of CD138-negative cells sorted from bone marrow. CDR3 bases: TGTGCCTGGAATGACCTTCGCGGGGGGGCCCATACGCAGTATTTT. Translation gives CAWNDLRGGAHTQYF.